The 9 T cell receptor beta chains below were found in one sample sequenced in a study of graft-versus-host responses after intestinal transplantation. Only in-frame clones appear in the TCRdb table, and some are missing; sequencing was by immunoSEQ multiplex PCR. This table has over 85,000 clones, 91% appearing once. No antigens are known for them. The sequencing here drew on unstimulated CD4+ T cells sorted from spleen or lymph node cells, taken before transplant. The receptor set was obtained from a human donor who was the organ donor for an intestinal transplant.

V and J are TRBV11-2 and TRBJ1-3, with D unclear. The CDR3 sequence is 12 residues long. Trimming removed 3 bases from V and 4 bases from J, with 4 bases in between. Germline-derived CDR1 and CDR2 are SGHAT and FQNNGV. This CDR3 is CASSFSGNTIYF. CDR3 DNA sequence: TGTGCCAGCAGCTTTTCAGGAAACACCATATATTTT.

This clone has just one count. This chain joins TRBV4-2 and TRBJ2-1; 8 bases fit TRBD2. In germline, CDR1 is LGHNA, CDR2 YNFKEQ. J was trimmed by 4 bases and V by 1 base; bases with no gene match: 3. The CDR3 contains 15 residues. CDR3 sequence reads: CASSQGASGYNEQFF. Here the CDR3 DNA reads TGTGCCAGCAGCCAAGGCGCTAGCGGGTACAATGAGCAGTTCTTC.

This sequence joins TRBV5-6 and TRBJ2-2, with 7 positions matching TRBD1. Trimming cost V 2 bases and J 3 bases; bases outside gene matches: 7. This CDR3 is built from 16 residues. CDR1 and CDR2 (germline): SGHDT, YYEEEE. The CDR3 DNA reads TGTGCCAGCAGCTTTCTCATAACAGGGGACACCGGGGAGCTGTTTTTT. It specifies CASSFLITGDTGELFF.

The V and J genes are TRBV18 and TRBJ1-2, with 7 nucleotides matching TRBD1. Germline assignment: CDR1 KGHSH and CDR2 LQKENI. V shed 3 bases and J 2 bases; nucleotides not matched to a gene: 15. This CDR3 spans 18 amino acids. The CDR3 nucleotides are TGTGCCAGCTCACCCCGGTCGGCAGGGGGTTTGTTGAACTATGGCTACACCTTC. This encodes CASSPRSAGGLLNYGYTF.

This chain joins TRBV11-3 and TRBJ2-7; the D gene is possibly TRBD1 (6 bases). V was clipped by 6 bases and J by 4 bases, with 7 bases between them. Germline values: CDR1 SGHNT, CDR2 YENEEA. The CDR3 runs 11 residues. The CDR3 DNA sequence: TGTGCCAGCAGACAGGGTTACGAGCAGTACTTC. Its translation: CASRQGYEQYF. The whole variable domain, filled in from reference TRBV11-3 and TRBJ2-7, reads EAGVVQSPRYKIIEKKQPVAFWCNPISGHNTLYWYLQNLGQGPELLIRYENEEAVDDSQLPKDRFSAERLKGVDSTLKIQPAELGDSAVYLCASRQGYEQYFGPGTRLTVT.

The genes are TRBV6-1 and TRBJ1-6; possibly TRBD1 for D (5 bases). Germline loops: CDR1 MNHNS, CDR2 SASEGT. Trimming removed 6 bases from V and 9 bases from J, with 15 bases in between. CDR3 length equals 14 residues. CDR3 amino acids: CASSHTGSRSPLHF. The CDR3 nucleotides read TGTGCCAGCAGCCACACAGGTTCTCGTTCACCCCTCCACTTT.

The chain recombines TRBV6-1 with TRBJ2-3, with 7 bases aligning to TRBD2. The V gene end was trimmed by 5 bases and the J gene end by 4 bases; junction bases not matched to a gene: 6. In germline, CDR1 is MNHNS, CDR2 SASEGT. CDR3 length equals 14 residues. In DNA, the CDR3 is TGTGCCAGCAGTACCGGACTAGTTCCAGATACGCAGTATTTT. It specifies CASSTGLVPDTQYF.

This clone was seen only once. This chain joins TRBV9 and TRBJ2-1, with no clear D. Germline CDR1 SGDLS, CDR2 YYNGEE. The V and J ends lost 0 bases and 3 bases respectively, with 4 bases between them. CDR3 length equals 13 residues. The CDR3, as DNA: TGTGCCAGCAGCGTAGATCACTACAATGAGCAGTTCTTC. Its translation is CASSVDHYNEQFF.

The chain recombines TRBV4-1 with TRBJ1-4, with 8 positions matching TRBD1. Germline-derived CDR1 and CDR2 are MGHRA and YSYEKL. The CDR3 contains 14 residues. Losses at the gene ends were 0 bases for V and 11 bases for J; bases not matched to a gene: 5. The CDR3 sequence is CASSQEGTGRKLFF. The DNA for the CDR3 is TGCGCCAGCAGCCAAGAAGGGACAGGACGGAAACTGTTTTTT.